The clone carrying this TCR beta chain showed up just a few times. The data are from a study of shared clonotypes between healthy human individuals. Replicate PCRs for unsorted PBMC used 300 ng DNA (about 30,000 T cell genomes). Profiled with immunoSEQ multiplex PCR; TCRdb holds only in-frame clones, not every one. Of about 490,000 clones listed, about 82% are singletons. V gave up 0 bases and J gave up 3 bases; unmatched junction bases: 9. Germline CDR1 MGHRA, CDR2 YSYEKL. The CDR3 covers 20 residues. Sequenced: PBMCs. This clonotype was obtained from a middle-aged woman in good health. Some clones in this sample may be carry-over from other donors' samples. J is TRBJ2-3 and V is TRBV4-1; TRBD2 agrees at 16 bases. Here the CDR3 DNA reads TGCGCCAGCAGCCAAGACCCGGGGACTAGCGGGAGGGTGGGTACAGATACGCAGTATTTT. It encodes CASSQDPGTSGRVGTDTQYF.